Below, one TCR beta chain is given with its context. This entry is derived from a study of blood T cell repertoires in COVID-19. Study summary: Some COVID-19 samples were acute and others convalescent; all came from the United States, Italy and Spain.

Assay used: immunoSEQ multiplex PCR; TCRdb lists only in-frame clones, some missing. The sample lists about 280,000 clones; approximately 85% were seen once. This CDR3 is built from 14 residues. The V and J ends lost 0 bases and 7 bases, in that order; junction bases with no gene match: 5. Germline V gene lookup returns CDR1 LGHDT and CDR2 YNNKEL (reference sequence). The TCR originated in a man between 50 and 59 years old with active or convalescent COVID-19. V gene TRBV3-1 (or the pseudogene TRBV3-2) combines with J gene TRBJ1-2, with 7 bases identical to TRBD1. Sequenced sample: peripheral blood. The CDR3 is CASSQDGTDSGYTF. CDR3 bases: TGTGCCAGCAGCCAAGATGGGACAGATAGTGGCTACACCTTC.